This T cell receptor beta chain was identified in a study of early T cells in non-severe SARS-CoV-2 infection. The wider study: Chains stayed unpaired after sequencing of bulk RNA from unsorted whole blood. Points from the study as a whole: The matching step, a VDJdb search, favored anti-spike CD8 responses and missed private and CD4 specificities.

Tagging with unique molecular identifiers was applied to individual cDNA molecules. TCRdb reprocessed the 5' RACE reads with MiXCR, giving one entry per CDR3 protein. The sample carries 35,000 to 45,000 distinct CDR3 sequences, roughly 6% recorded once. Details on this clonotype: The antigen remains unidentified.

Germline lookup yields CDR1 MDHEN and CDR2 SYDVKM. Trimming took off 6 bases at V and 4 bases at J, with 18 bases between the two ends. CDR3 length equals 15 residues. This sample comprised whole blood, obtained at baseline. The V gene is TRBV28, the J gene TRBJ1-2; a weak D match, TRBD1 (6 bases). This TCR was sampled from an adult who was a healthcare worker with PCR-confirmed SARS-CoV-2 infection or an uninfected control (not recorded which). The chain's CDR3 is CASSAGRGNFYGYTF. The CDR3 DNA reads TGTGCCAGCAGCGCCGGCAGGGGAAACTTCTATGGCTACACCTTC.